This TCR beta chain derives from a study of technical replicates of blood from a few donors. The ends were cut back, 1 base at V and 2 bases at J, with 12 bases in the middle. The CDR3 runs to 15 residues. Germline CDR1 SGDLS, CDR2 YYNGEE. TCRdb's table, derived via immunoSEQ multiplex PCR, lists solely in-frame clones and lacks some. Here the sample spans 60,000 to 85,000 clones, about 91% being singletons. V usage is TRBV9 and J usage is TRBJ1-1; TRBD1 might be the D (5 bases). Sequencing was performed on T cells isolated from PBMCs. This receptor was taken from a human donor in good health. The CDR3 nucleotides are TGTGCCAGCAGCGTACATCAGACAGCTAACACTGAAGCTTTCTTT. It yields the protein CASSVHQTANTEAFF.